This entry describes one TCR beta chain. The antigen remains undetermined. The data derive from a study of human T cells and chemical hapten exposure. Study information: In the sensitization step, 2% DPC was placed on roughly 2 cm by roughly 2 cm of upper inner arm skin. From small differences in pooled library volume came most of the variation in per-sample TCR yields.

Time point described: patch test 2, 6 weeks after DPC sensitization. Treatment meaning: therapeutic diphenylcyclopropenone sensitization with weekly scalp DPC. The study extracted total RNA from unfractionated whole blood. Overall study results and limits: TCRs at a frequency above 1 in 1000 stayed unchanged with DPC sensitization.

MiXCR was run by TCRdb on the RACE reads, yielding one entry per CDR3 protein. The data contain around 99,000 distinct CDR3 sequences, approximately 9.9% of them singletons. The clonotype comes from a man in his forties with alopecia areata. Some clones in this sample may be carry-over from other donors' samples. This specimen was whole blood, taken in connection with sensitization to the hapten diphenylcyclopropenone (DPC).

CDR3 bases: TGTGCCAGCCGACTAGCGGGAGAGCAGACCCAGTACTTC. This translates into CASRLAGEQTQYF. V gene TRBV12-3 or TRBV12-4 combines with J gene TRBJ2-5; 12 bases match TRBD2. CDR3 length: 13 amino acids. Losses at the gene ends were 8 bases for V and 6 bases for J; bases not matched to a gene: 4.